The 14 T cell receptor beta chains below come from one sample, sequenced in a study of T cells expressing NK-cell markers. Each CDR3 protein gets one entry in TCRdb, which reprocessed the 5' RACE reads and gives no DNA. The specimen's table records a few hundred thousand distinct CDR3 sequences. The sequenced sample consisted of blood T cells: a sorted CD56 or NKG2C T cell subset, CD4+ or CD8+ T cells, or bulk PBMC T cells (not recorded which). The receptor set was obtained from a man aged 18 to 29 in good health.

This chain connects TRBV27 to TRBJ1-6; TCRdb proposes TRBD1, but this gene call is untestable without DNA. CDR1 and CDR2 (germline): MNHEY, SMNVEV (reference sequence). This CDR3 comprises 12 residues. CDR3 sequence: CASRQANSPLHF.

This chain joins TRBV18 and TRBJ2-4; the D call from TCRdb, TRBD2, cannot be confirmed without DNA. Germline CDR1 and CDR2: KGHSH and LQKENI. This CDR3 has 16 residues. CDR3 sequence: CASSPPPALAKNIQYF.

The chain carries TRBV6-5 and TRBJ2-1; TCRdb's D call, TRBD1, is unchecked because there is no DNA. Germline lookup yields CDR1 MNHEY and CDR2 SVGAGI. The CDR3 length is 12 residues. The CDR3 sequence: CASSPGRGFKFF.

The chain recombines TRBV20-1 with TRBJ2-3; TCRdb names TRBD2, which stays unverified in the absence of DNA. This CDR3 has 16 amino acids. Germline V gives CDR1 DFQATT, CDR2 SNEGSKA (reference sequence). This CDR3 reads CSASEPSGRAIDTQYF.

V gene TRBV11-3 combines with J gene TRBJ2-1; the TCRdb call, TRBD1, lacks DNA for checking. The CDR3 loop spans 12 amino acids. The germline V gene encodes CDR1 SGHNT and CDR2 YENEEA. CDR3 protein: CASSLGGDEQFF.

CDR3 loop: CASSVRVSYNSPLHF. This sequence joins TRBV9 and TRBJ1-6. Germline CDR1 and CDR2: SGDLS and YYNGEE. The CDR3 consists of 15 residues.

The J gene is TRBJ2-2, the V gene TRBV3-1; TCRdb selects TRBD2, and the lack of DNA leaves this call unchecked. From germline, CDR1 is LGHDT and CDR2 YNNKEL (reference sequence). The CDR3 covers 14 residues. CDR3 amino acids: CASSPREWSGELFF.

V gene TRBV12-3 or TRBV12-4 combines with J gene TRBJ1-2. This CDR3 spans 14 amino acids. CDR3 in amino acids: CASSPLPRDYGYTF.

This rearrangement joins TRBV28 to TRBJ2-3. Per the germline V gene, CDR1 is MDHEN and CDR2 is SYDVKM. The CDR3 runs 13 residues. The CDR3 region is CASKEASTDTQYF. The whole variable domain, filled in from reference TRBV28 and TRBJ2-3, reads DVKVTQSSRYLVKRTGEKVFLECVQDMDHENMFWYRQDPGLGLRLIYFSYDVKMKEKGDIPEGYSVSREKKERFSLILESASTNQTSMYLCASKEASTDTQYFGPGTRLTVL.

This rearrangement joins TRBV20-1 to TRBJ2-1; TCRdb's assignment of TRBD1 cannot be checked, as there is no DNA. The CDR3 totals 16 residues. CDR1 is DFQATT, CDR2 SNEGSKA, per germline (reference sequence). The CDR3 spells CSARDQFRGGYNEQFF.

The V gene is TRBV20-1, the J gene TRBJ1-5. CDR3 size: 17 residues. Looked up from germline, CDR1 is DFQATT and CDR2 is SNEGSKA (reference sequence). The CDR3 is CSARDLRDNGSNQPQHF.

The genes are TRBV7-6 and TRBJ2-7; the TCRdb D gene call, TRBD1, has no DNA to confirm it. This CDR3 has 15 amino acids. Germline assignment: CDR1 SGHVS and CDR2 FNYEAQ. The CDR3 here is CASSIEQGARYEQYF.

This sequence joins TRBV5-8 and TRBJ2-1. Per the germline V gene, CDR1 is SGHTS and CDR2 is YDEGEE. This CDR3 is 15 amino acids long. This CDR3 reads CASSFSAGPYNEQFF.

The CDR3 loop is CASSEVQGAGGSETQYF. V is TRBV25-1 and J is TRBJ2-5; the TRBD1 assignment by TCRdb is unverifiable without DNA. The CDR3 is 17 residues long. Germline-derived CDR1 and CDR2 are MGHDK and SYGVNS.